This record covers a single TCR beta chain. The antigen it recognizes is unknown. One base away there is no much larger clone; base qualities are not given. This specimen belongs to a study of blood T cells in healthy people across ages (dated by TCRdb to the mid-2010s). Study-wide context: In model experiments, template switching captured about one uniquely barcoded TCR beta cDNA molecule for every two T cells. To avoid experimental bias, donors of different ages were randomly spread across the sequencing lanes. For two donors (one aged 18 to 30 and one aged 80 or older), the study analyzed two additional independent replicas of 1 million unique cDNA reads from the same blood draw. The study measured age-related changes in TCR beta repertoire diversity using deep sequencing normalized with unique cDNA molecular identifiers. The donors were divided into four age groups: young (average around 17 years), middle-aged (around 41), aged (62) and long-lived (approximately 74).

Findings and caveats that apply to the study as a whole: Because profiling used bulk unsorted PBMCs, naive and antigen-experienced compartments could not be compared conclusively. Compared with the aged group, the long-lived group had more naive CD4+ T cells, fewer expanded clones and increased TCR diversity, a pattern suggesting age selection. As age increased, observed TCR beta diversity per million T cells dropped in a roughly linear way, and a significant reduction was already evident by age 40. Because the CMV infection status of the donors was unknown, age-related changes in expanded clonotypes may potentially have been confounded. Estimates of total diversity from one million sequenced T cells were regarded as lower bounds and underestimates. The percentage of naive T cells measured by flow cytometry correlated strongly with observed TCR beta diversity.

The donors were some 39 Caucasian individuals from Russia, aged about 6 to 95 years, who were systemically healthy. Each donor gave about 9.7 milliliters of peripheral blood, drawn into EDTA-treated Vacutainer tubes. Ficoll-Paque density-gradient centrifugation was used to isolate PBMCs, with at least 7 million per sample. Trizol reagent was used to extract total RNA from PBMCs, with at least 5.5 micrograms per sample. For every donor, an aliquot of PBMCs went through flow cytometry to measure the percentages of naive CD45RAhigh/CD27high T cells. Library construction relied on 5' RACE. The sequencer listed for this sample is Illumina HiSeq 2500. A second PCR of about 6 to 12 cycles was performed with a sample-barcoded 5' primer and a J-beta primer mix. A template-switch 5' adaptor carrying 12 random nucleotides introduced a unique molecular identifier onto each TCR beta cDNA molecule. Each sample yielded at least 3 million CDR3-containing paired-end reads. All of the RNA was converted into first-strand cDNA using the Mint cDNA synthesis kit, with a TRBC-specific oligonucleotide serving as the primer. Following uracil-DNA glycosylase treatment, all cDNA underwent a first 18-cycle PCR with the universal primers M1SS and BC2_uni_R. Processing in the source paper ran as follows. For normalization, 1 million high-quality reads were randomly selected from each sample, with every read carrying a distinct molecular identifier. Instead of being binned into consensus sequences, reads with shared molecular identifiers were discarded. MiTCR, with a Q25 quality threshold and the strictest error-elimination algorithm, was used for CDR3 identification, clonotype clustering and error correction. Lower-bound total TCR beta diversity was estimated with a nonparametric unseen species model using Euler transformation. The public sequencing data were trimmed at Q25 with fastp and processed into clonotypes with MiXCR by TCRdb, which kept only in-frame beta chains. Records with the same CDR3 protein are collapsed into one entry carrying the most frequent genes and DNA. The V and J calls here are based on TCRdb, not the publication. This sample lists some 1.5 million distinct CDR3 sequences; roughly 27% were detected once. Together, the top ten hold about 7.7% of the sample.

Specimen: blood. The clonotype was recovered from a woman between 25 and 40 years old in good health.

The CDR3 amino acid sequence is: CASSDPAGARSPLHF. The bases read TGTGCCAGCAGCGACCCCGCCGGGGCTCGGTCACCCCTCCACTTT. This chain joins TRBV9 to TRBJ1-6; the best D guess is TRBD1, with 5 bases matching. The CDR3 numbers 15 residues from cysteine through phenylalanine. CDR3 DNA only is kept here, 45 bases in frame from base 1. V and J are truncated by 3 bases and 10 bases respectively, leaving an intervening sequence of 17 bases. CDR1 and CDR2 were assigned from the germline V gene as SGDLS and YYNGEE.